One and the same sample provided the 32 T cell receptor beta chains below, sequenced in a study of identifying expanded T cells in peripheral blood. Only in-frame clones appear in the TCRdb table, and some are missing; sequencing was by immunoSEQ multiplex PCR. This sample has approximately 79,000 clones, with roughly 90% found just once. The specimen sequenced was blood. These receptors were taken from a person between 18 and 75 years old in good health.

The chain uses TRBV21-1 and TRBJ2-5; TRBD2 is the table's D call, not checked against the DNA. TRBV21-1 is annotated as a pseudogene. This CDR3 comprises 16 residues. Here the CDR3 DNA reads TGTGCCAGCTTTACTAGCGGGAGGGTCCCCCGGGAGACCCAGTACTTC. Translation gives CASFTSGRVPRETQYF.

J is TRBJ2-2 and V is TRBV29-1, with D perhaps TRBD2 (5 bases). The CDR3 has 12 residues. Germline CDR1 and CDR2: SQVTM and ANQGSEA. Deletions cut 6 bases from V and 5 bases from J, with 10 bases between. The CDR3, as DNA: TGCAGCGTGCGGGCCCTGACCGGGGAGCTGTTTTTT. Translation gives CSVRALTGELFF.

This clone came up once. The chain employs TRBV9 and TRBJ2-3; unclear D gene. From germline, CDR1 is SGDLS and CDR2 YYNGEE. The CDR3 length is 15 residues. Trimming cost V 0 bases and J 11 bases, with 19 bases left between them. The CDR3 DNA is TGTGCCAGCAGCGTAGATCTTACGAGTGCTCCAGGGCAGTATTTT. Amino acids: CASSVDLTSAPGQYF.

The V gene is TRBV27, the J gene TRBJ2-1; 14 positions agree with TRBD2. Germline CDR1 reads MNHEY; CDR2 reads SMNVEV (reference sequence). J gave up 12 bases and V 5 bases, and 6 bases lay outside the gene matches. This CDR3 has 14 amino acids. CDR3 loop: CASSPGTSGRPQFF. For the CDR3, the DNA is TGTGCCAGCAGTCCCGGGACTAGCGGGAGACCGCAGTTCTTC.

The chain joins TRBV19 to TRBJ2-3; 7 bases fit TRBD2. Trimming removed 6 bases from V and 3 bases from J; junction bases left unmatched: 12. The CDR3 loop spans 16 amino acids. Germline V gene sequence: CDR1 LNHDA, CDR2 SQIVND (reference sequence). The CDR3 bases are TGTGCCAGTAGGCCCTCCGGAGGGGAGGGGACAGATACGCAGTATTTT. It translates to CASRPSGGEGTDTQYF.

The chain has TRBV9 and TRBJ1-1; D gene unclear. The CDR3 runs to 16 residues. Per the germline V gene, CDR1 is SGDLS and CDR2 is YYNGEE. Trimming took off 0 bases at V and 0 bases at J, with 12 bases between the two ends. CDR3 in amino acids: CASSVGGYGMNTEAFF. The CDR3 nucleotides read TGTGCCAGCAGCGTAGGGGGATACGGAATGAACACTGAAGCTTTCTTT.

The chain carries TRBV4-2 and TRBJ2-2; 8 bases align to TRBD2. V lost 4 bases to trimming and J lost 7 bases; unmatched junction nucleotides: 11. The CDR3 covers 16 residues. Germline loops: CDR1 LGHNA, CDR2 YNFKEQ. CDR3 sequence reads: CASSPFSGETDGELFF. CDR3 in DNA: TGTGCCAGCAGCCCGTTTAGCGGGGAGACGGACGGGGAGCTGTTTTTT.

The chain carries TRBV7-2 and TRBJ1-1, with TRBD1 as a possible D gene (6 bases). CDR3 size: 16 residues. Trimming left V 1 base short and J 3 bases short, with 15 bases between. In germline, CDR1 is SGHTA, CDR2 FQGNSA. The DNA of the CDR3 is TGTGCCAGCAGCTTAGAGTTTAGGAAGGGGGACACTGAAGCTTTCTTT. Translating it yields CASSLEFRKGDTEAFF.

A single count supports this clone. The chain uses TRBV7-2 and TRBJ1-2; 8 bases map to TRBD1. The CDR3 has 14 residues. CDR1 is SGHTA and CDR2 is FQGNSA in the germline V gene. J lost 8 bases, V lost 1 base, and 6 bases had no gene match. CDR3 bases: TGTGCCAGCAGCTTAGGCCAGGGGGCGCGCGGCTACACCTTC. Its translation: CASSLGQGARGYTF. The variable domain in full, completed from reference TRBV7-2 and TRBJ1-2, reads GAGVSQSPSNKVTEKGKDVELRCDPISGHTALYWYRQSLGQGLEFLIYFQGNSAPDKSGLPSDRFSAERTGGSVSTLTIQRTQQEDSAVYLCASSLGQGARGYTFGSGTRLTVV.

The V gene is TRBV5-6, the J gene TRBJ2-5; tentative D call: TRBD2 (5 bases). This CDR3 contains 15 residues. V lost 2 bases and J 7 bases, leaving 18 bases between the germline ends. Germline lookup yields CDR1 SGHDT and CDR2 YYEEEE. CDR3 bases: TGTGCCAGCAGCTTTTTTACTACATCTCGGGGGACCCAGTACTTC. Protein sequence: CASSFFTTSRGTQYF.

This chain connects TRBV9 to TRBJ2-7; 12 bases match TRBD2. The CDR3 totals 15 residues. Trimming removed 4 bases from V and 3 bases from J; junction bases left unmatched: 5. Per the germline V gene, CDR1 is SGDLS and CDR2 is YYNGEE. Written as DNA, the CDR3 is TGTGCCAGCAGCCCGGGACTAGCGGGCGGCTACGAGCAGTACTTC. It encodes CASSPGLAGGYEQYF.

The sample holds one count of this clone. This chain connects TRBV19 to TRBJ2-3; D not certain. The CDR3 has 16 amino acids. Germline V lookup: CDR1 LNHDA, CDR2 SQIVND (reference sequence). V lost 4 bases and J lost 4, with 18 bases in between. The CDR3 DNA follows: TGTGCCAGTAGTAACGACCTCCGGGCCAGTGCAGATACGCAGTATTTT. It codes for CASSNDLRASADTQYF.

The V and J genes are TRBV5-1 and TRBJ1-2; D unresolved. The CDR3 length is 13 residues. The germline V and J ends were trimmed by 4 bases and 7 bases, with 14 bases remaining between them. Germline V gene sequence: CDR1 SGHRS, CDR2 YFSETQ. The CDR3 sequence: CASSPSYNAGYTF. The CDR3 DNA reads TGCGCCAGCAGCCCGAGCTACAATGCTGGCTACACCTTC.

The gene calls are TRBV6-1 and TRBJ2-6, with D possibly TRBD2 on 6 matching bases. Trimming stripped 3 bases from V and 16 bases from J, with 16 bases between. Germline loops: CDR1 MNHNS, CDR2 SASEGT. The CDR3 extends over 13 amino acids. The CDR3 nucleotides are TGTGCCAGCAGTGAGAAGATTGCTGGGGGGCTGACTTTC. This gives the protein CASSEKIAGGLTF.

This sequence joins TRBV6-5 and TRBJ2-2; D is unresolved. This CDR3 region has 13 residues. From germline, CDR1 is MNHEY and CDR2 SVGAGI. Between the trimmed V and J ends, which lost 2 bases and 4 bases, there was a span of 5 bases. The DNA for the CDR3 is TGTGCCAGCAGTTACCCGGGCACCGGGGAGCTGTTTTTT. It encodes CASSYPGTGELFF.

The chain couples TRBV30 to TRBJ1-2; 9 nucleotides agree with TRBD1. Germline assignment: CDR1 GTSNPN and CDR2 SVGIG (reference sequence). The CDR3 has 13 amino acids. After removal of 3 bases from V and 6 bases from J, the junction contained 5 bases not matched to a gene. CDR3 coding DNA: TGTGCCTGGAGGGGACAGGGTAGGGATGGCTACACCTTC. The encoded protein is CAWRGQGRDGYTF.

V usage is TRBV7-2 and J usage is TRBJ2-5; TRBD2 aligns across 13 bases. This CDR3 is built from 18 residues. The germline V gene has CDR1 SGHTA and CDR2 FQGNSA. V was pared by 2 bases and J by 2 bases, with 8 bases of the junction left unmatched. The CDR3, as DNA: TGTGCCAGCAGCTTATCTGGCGGGACTAGCGGGGATCAAGAGACCCAGTACTTC. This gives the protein CASSLSGGTSGDQETQYF.

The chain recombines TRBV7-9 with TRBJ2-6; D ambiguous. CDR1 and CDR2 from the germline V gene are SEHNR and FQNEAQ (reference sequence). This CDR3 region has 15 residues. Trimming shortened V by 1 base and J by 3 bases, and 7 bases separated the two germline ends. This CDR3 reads CASSLGLGGANVLTF. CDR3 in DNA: TGTGCCAGCAGCTTAGGGTTGGGTGGGGCCAACGTCCTGACTTTC.

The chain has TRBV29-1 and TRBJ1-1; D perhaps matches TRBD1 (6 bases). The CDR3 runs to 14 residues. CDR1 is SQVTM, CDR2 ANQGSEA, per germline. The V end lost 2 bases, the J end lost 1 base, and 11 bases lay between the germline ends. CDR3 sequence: CSVEQSGANTEAFF. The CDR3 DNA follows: TGCAGCGTTGAACAGTCAGGGGCGAACACTGAAGCTTTCTTT.

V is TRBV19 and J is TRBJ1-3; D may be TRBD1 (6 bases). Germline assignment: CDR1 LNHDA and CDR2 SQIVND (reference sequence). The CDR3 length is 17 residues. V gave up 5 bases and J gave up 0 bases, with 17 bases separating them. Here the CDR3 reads CASSPFRGASSGNTIYF. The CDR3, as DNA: TGTGCCAGTAGTCCCTTCCGGGGGGCATCCTCTGGAAACACCATATATTTT.

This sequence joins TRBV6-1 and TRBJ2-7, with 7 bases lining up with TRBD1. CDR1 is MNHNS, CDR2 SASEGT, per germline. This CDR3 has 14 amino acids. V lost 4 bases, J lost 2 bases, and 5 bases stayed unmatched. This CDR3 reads CASSVWTGAYEQYF. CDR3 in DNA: TGTGCCAGCAGTGTATGGACAGGAGCCTACGAGCAGTACTTC.

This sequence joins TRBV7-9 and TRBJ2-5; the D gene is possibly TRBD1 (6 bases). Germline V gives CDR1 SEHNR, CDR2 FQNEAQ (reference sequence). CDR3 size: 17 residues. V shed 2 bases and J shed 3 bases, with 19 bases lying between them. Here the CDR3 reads CASSLMRGIVGEETQYF. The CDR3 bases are TGTGCCAGCAGCTTAATGAGGGGGATCGTAGGGGAAGAGACCCAGTACTTC. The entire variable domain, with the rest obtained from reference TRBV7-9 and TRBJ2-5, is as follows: DTGVSQNPRHKITKRGQNVTFRCDPISEHNRLYWYRQTLGQGPEFLTYFQNEAQLEKSRLLSDRFSAERPKGSFSTLEIQRTEQGDSAMYLCASSLMRGIVGEETQYFGPGTRLLVL.

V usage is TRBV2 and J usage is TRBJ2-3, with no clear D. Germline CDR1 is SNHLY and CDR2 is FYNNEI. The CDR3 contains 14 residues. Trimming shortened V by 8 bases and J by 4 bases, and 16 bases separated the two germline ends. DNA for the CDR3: TGTGCCAGCGGGTGGAGAGGCTTCGCAGATACGCAGTATTTT. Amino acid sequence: CASGWRGFADTQYF. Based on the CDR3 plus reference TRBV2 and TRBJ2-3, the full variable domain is EPEVTQTPSHQVTQMGQEVILRCVPISNHLYFYWYRQILGQKVEFLVSFYNNEISEKSEIFDDQFSVERPDGSNFTLKIRSTKLEDSAMYFCASGWRGFADTQYFGPGTRLTVL.

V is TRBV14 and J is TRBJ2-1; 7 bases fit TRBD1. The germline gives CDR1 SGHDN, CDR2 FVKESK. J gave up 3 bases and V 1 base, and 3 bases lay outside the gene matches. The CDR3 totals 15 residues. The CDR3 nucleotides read TGTGCCAGCAGCCAAGCACGGACAGGCTACAATGAGCAGTTCTTC. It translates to CASSQARTGYNEQFF.

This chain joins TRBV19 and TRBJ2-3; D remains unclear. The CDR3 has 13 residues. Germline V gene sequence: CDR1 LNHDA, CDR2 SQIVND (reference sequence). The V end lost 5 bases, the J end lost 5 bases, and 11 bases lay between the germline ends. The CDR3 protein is CASSPAWGDTQYF. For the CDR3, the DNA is TGTGCCAGTAGTCCGGCGTGGGGAGATACGCAGTATTTT.

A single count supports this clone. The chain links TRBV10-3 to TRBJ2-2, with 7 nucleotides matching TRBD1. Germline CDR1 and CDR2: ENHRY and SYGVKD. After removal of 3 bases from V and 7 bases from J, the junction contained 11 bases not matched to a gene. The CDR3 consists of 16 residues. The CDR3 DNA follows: TGTGCCATCAGTGACAGGTCCAGACAGGGCGGCGGGGAGCTGTTTTTT. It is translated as CAISDRSRQGGGELFF.

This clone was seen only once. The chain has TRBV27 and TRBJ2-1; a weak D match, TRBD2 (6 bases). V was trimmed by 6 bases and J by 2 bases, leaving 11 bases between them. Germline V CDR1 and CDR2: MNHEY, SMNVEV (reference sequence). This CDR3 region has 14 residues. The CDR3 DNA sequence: TGTGCCAGCAGCCGATCGGGGGCCTACAATGAGCAGTTCTTC. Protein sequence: CASSRSGAYNEQFF.

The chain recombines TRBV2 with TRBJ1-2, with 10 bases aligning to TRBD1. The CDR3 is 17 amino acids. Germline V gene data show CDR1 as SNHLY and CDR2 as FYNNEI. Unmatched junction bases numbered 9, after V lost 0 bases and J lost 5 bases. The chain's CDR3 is CASSEAGPGQGYYGYTF. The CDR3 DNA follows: TGTGCCAGCAGTGAAGCGGGGCCGGGACAGGGGTATTATGGCTACACCTTC.

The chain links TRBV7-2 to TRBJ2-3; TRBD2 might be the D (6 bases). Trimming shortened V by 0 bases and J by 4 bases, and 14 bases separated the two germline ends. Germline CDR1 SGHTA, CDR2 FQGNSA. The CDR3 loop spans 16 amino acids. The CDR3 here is CASSLATRVVPDTQYF. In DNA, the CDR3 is TGTGCCAGCAGCTTAGCGACTAGAGTTGTACCAGATACGCAGTATTTT.

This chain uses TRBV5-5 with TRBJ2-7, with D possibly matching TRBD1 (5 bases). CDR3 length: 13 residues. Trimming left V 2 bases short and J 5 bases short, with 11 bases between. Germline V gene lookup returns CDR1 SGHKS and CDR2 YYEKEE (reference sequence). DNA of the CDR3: TGTGCCAGCAGCTTTAGTCCAGGGAACGAGCAGTACTTC. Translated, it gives CASSFSPGNEQYF.

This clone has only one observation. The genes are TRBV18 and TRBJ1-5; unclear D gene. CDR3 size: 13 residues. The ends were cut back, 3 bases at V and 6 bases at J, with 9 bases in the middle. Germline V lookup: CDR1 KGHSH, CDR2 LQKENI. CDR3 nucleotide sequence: TGTGCCAGCTCACCGGGAAGAGGTCAGCCCCAGCATTTT. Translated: CASSPGRGQPQHF.

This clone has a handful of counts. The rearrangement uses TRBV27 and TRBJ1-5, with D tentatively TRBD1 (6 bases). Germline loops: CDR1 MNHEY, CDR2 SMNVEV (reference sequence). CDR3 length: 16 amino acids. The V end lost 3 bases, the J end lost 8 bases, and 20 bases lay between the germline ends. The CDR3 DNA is TGTGCCAGCAGTTTGTCACAGGGTCAGCCCCCTAAGCCCCAGCATTTT. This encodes CASSLSQGQPPKPQHF.